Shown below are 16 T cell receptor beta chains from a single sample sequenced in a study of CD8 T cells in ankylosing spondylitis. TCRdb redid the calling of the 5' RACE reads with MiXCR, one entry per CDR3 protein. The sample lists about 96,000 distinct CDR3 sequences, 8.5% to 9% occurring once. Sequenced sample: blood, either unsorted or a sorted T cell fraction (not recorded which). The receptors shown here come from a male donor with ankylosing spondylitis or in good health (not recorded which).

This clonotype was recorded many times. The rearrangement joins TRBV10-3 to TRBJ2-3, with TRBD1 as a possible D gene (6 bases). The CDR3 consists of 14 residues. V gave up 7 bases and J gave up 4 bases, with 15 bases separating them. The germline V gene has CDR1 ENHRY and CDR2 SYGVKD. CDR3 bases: TGTGCCATCACGCAGGGGCGCAACGCAGATACGCAGTATTTT. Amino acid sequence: CAITQGRNADTQYF.

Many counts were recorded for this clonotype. The CDR3 DNA sequence: TGTGCCAGCAGTAACCCGGAACACAGGGGGCAAGAGTACTTC. Translated, it gives CASSNPEHRGQEYF. This chain uses TRBV6-5 with TRBJ2-7, with 9 bases lining up with TRBD1. The CDR3 totals 14 residues. The germline V gene encodes CDR1 MNHEY and CDR2 SVGAGI. V lost 5 bases, J lost 11 bases, and 13 bases stayed unmatched.

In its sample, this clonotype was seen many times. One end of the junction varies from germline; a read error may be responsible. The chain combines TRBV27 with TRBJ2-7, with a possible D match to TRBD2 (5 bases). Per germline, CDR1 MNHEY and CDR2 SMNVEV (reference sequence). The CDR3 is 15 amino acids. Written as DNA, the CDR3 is TGTGCCAGCAGTTTTCAGCGGATAACATCCTATGAGCAGTACTTC. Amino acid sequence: CASSFQRITSYEQYF.

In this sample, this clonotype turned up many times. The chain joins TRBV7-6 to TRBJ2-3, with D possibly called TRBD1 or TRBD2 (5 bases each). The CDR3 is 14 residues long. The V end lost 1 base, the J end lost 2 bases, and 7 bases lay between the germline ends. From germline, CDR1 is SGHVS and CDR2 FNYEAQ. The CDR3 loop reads CASSLGGNTDTQYF. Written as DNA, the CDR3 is TGTGCCAGCAGCTTAGGGGGGAACACAGATACGCAGTATTTT.

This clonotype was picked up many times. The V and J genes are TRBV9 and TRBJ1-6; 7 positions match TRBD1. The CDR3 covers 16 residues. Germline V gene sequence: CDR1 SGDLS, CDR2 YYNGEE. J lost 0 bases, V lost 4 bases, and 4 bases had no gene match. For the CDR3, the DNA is TGTGCCAGCAGCAAAAGGGACAGCTCCTATAATTCACCCCTCCACTTT. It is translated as CASSKRDSSYNSPLHF.

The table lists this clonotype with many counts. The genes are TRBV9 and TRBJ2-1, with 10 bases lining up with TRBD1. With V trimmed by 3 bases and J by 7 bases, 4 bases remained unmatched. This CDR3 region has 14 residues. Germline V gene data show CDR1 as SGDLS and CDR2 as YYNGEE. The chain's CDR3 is CASSAWTGGNEQFF. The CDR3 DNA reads TGTGCCAGCAGCGCCTGGACAGGGGGAAATGAGCAGTTCTTC.

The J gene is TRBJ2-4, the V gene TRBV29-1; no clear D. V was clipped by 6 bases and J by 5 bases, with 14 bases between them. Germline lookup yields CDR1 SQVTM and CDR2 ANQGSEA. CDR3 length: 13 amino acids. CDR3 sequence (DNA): TGCAGCGTCCTCAGTAAAGTCCAAAACATTCAGTACTTC. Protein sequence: CSVLSKVQNIQYF. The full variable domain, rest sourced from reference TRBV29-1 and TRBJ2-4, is SAVISQKPSRDICQRGTSLTIQCQVDSQVTMMFWYRQQPGQSLTLIATANQGSEATYESGFVIDKFPISRPNLTFSTLTVSNMSPEDSSIYLCSVLSKVQNIQYFGAGTRLSVL.

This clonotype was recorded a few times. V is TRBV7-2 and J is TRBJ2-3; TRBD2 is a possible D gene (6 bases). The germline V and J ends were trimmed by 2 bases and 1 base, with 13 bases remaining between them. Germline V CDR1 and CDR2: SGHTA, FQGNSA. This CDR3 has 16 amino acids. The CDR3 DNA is TGTGCCAGCAGCTTAAGAGCGGGTTGGGGCACAGATACGCAGTATTTT. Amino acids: CASSLRAGWGTDTQYF.

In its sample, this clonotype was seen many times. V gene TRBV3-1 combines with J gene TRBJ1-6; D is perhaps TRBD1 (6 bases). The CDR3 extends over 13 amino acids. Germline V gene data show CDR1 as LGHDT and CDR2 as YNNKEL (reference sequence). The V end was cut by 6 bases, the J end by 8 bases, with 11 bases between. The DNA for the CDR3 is TGTGCCAGCAGACATAACAGGGATTCACCCCTCCACTTT. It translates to CASRHNRDSPLHF.

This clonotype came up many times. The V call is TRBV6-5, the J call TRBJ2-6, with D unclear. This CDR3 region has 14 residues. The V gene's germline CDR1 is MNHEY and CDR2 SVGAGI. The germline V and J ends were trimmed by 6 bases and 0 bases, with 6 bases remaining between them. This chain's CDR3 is CASRRYSGANVLTF. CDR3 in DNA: TGTGCCAGCAGACGGTACTCTGGGGCCAACGTCCTGACTTTC.

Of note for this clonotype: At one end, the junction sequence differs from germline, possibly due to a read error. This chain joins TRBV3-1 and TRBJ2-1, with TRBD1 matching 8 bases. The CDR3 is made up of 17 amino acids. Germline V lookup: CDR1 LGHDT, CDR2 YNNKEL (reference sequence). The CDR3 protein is CACSQDVSWTGLNEQFF. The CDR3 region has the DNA TGTGCCTGCAGCCAGGATGTCTCTTGGACAGGGCTCAATGAGCAGTTCTTC.

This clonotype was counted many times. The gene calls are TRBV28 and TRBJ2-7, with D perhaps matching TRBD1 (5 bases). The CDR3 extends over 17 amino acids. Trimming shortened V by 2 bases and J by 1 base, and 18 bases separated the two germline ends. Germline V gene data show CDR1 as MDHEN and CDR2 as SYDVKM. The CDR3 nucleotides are TGTGCCAGCAGTTTAGGCACAGGCGGATTCCGGTCCTACGAGCAGTACTTC. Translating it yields CASSLGTGGFRSYEQYF.

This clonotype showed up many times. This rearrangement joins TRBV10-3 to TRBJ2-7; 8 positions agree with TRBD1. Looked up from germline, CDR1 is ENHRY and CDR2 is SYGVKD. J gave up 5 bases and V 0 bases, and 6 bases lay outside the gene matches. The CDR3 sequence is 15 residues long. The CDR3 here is CAISESLAGGHEQYF. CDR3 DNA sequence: TGTGCCATCAGTGAGTCGCTAGCAGGGGGCCACGAGCAGTACTTC.

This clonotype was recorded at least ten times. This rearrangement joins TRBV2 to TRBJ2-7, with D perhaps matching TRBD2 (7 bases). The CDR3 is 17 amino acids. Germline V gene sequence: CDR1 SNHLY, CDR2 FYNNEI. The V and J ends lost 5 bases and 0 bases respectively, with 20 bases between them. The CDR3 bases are TGTGCCAGCAGTTCTCCCGTCTCCGGGGGGCTCTCCTACGAGCAGTACTTC. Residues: CASSSPVSGGLSYEQYF.

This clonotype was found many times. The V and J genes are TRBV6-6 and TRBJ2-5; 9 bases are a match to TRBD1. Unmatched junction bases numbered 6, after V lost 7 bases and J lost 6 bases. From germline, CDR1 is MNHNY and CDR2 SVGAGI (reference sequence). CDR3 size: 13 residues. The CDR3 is CASKETGGKTQYF. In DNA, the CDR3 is TGTGCCAGCAAAGAGACAGGGGGGAAGACCCAGTACTTC.

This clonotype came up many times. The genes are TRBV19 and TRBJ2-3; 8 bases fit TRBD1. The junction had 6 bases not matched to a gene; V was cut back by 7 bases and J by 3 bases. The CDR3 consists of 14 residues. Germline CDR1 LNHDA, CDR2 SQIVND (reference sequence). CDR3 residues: CASTQRDRTDTQYF. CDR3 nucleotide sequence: TGTGCCAGTACCCAGAGGGACAGGACAGATACGCAGTATTTT.